The text below deals with one T cell receptor (beta chain). Its antigen is currently not known. Base qualities are missing; no much larger clone stands one base away. The record originates from a study of T-cell reconstitution after alpha-beta-depleted transplantation in children listed by TCRdb under 2016. Regarding the study in general: T-cell immune reconstitution after TCRalphabeta/CD19-depleted allogeneic hematopoietic cell transplantation in children was quantitatively tracked in the study by means of TCR repertoire profiling.

The treatment or condition label here, explained by the study, means: allogeneic hematopoietic cell transplantation with graft depleted of TCRalphabeta T cells and CD19 B cells. Transplant recipients were children who received TCRalphabeta/CD19-depleted allogeneic hematopoietic cell grafts. Study-wide findings and limitations: Over the following months the frequencies of hyperexpanded clones went down, and after one year T-cell counts and TCRbeta diversity were mostly credited to newly produced T cells. In some patients, high TCRbeta diversity at day 60 was attributed to recipient T cells and intrathymic progenitors that had survived conditioning. The apparently early recovery of alphabetaT-cell counts about two months after transplant reportedly depended on only several hundred rapidly expanded clones that came from non-depleted graft cells.

Libraries were constructed by PCR. Instrument used: Illumina HiSeq 2500. Molecular barcoding was employed in the preparation of TCR libraries, with unique molecular identifiers being used to normalize TCRbeta repertoire quantification. The public reads were reprocessed in TCRdb via fastp at Q25 and MiXCR, keeping in-frame beta chains. Each record represents a unique CDR3 protein, reported with the most common genes and DNA among its rows. Across this sample there are about 1,000,000 distinct CDR3 sequences, with about 29% seen only once. 28% of the sample rests with the top ten. Trimming at the junction amounts to 0 bases on V and 7 bases on J, and the germline ends lie 13 bases apart. In the germline V gene, CDR1 corresponds to SGHAT and CDR2 to FQNNGV. The CDR3 numbers 14 residues from cysteine through phenylalanine. CDR3 DNA is the only sequence kept; it has 42 bases, read in frame from the first base.

The rearranged segments are TRBV11-2 and TRBJ2-7; the D gene assignment is ambiguous. The sequence was obtained from a boy under two years old who had a stem cell transplant for SCID, so the T cells may come from the graft donor. The sequencing here drew on PBMCs, mostly from graft donor cells, taken 360 days after TCRalphabeta/CD19-depleted stem cell transplant. The nucleotides are TGTGCCAGCAGCTTAGATCCCGGGCAGGAAGAGCAGTACTTC. Its translation reads: CASSLDPGQEEQYF.